This T cell receptor beta chain was recovered during a study of control samples from healthy donors and cancer patients. Assay: immunoSEQ multiplex PCR; the TCRdb copy retains only in-frame clones and omits some. The sample includes around 170,000 clones, just over 90% of them seen just once. V was shortened by 0 bases and J by 3 bases, with 27 bases between the two germline ends. The length of the CDR3 is 20 residues. CDR1 MNHEY and CDR2 SVGEGT come from the germline V gene. The clonotype was recovered from a man aged 25 to 40 in good health. The J gene is TRBJ2-7, the V gene TRBV6-2 or TRBV6-3; D is possibly TRBD2 (7 bases). Material: blood. The CDR3 loop is CASSYSNLGRRAGTLYEQYF. CDR3 in DNA: TGTGCCAGCAGTTACTCGAACCTGGGTCGACGAGCGGGGACACTCTACGAGCAGTACTTC.